These 7 T cell receptor beta chains were sequenced from one sample in a study of spatial heterogeneity in lung cancer. A single record per CDR3 protein comes from TCRdb applying MiXCR to the 5' RACE reads. Among 9,000 or so distinct CDR3 sequences listed, about 4% were seen once. Time point noted: blood taken at disease recurrence. Material for sequencing was whole RNA from tumor, nontumor lung or frozen PBMC, left unsorted. The input for sequencing was PBMCs, taken at recurrence. The source of these receptors is a female donor with early-stage non-small cell lung cancer.

This clonotype was counted ten times or more. This beta chain is a stray read from a library made for alpha chains; its abundance is not meaningful. The chain joins TRBV28 to TRBJ1-1; D not resolved. V lost 3 bases to trimming and J lost 7 bases, with 15 bases between them. CDR1 and CDR2 from the germline V gene are MDHEN and SYDVKM. This CDR3 spans 14 amino acids. DNA for the CDR3: TGTGCCAGCAGTTTGTCTGGAGGTAGGCTTGAAGCTTTCTTT. Translating it yields CASSLSGGRLEAFF.

This clonotype has ten or more counts. The size of this beta chain means little, since it is a stray read in a library made for alpha chains. The chain recombines TRBV24-1 with TRBJ1-4, with D perhaps matching TRBD1 (5 bases). Germline CDR1 reads KGHDR; CDR2 reads SFDVKD. Trimming left V 2 bases short and J 7 bases short, with 13 bases between. The CDR3 runs to 15 residues. For the CDR3, the DNA is TGTGCCACCAGTGATTCCCGGGACGGTTCTGAAAAACTGTTTTTT. As protein: CATSDSRDGSEKLFF.

This clonotype was seen a few times. The library was prepared for alpha chains; this beta chain is a stray read, so its frequency means little. CDR3 region: CASSLVGRSTQYF. The DNA of the CDR3 is TGCGCCAGCAGCTTGGTGGGTAGGAGTACGCAGTATTTT. The V gene is TRBV5-1, the J gene TRBJ2-3; D is unresolved. The CDR3 is made up of 13 amino acids. The germline V and J ends were trimmed by 0 bases and 8 bases, with 10 bases remaining between them. The germline gives CDR1 SGHRS, CDR2 YFSETQ.

This clonotype was seen ten or more times. For a library built for alpha chains, this beta chain is a stray read; little rests on its size. The gene calls are TRBV6-6 and TRBJ2-7; the match to TRBD2 covers 12 bases. The CDR3 is made up of 19 amino acids. J lost 5 bases, V lost 3 bases, and 17 bases had no gene match. The germline V gene encodes CDR1 MNHNY and CDR2 SVGAGI (reference sequence). This chain's CDR3 is CASSYQTSGGFYIGNEQYF. The CDR3 nucleotides are TGTGCCAGCAGTTATCAGACTAGCGGGGGCTTCTATATTGGCAACGAGCAGTACTTC.

This clonotype was detected a few times. This beta chain turned up in a library designed for alpha chains; as an off-target read, its abundance says little. In DNA, the CDR3 is TGTGCCAGCAGCTCGGGACAGTCCTCCTACGAGCAGTACTTC. Protein product: CASSSGQSSYEQYF. The chain is built from TRBV5-5 and TRBJ2-7; 7 nucleotides match TRBD1. Germline CDR1 SGHKS, CDR2 YYEKEE (reference sequence). Losses at the gene ends were 3 bases for V and 0 bases for J; bases not matched to a gene: 3. The CDR3 is 14 residues long.

This clonotype has at least ten counts. Little can be read into the size of this beta chain, an off-target read in a library designed for alpha chains. This chain connects TRBV4-2 to TRBJ2-2, with D unclear. V lost 6 bases to trimming and J lost 6 bases, with 14 bases between them. The CDR3 is 14 residues long. Germline loops: CDR1 LGHNA, CDR2 YNFKEQ. The CDR3: CASRVPNTAGELFF. DNA for the CDR3: TGTGCCAGCAGGGTTCCGAATACGGCCGGGGAGCTGTTTTTT.

In this sample, this clonotype turned up many times. Since the library was made to target alpha chains, this beta chain is a stray read and its abundance is not meaningful. CDR3 in DNA: TGTGCCAGCAGCATTGGGGGAGAACATTTCTACGAGCAGTACTTC. Protein product: CASSIGGEHFYEQYF. The rearrangement uses TRBV9 and TRBJ2-7; D may be TRBD1 or TRBD2 (5 bases each). Trimming cost V 4 bases and J 3 bases, with 17 bases left between them. The CDR3 totals 15 residues. Germline-derived CDR1 and CDR2 are SGDLS and YYNGEE.